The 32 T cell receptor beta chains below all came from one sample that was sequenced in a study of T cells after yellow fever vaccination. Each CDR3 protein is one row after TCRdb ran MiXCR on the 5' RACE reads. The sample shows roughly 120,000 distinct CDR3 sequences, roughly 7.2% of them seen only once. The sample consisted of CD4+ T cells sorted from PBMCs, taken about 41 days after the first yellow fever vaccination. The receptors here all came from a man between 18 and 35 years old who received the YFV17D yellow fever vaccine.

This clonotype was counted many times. CDR3: CASSHRAGTGGVFGYTF. In nucleotides, the CDR3 is TGCGCCAGCAGCCACCGGGCCGGGACAGGGGGCGTCTTTGGCTACACCTTC. The chain is built from TRBV4-3 and TRBJ1-2; 12 bases map to TRBD1. The J segment lost 7 bases and the V segment lost 3 bases, leaving 12 bases of the junction unmatched. Germline loops: CDR1 LGHNA, CDR2 YSLEER. The CDR3 contains 17 residues.

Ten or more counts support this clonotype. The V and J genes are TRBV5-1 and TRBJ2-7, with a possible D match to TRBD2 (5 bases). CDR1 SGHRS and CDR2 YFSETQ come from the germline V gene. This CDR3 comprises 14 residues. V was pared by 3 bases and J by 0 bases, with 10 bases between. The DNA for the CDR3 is TGCGCCAGCAGCTGGACTGGGAGCTCCTACGAGCAGTACTTC. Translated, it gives CASSWTGSSYEQYF. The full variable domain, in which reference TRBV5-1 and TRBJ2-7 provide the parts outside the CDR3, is KAGVTQTPRYLIKTRGQQVTLSCSPISGHRSVSWYQQTPGQGLQFLFEYFSETQRNKGNFPGRFSGRQFSNSRSEMNVSTLELGDSALYLCASSWTGSSYEQYFGPGTRLTVT.

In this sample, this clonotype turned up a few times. The CDR3 DNA is TGCGCCAGCAGCTGGCGGGAGCCAGCTGGCTACACCTTC. Protein product: CASSWREPAGYTF. This rearrangement joins TRBV5-1 to TRBJ1-2; D uncertain. The V gene's germline CDR1 is SGHRS and CDR2 YFSETQ. V was cut by 3 bases and J by 7 bases, with 13 bases left in between. There are 13 residues in the CDR3.

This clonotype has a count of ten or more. The CDR3 nucleotides are TGTGCCAGCAGCGTAGTGGGTTCTGAAGCTTTCTTT. Its protein product is CASSVVGSEAFF. The genes are TRBV9 and TRBJ1-1; no clear D. CDR3 length equals 12 residues. The germline V and J ends were trimmed by 0 bases and 6 bases, with 6 bases remaining between them. In germline, CDR1 is SGDLS, CDR2 YYNGEE.

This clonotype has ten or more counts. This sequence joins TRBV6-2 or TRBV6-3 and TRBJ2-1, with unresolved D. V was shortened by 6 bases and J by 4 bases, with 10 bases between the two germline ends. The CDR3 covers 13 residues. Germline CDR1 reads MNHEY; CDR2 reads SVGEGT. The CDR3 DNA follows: TGTGCCAGCAGATTACAGATTTACAATGAGCAGTTCTTC. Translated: CASRLQIYNEQFF.

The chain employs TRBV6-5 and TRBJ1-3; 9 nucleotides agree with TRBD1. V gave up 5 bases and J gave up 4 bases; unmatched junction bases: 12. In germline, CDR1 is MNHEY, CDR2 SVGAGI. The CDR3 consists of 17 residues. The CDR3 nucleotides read TGTGCCAGCAGTCCCAGGGCCGGGACAGGGAGGGGAAACACCATATATTTT. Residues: CASSPRAGTGRGNTIYF.

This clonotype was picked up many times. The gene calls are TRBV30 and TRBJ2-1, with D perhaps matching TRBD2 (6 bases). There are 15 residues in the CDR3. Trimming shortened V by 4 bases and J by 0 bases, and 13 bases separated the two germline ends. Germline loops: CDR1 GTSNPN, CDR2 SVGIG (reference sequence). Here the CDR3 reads CAWISGVSSYNEQFF. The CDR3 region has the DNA TGTGCCTGGATTAGCGGTGTAAGCTCCTACAATGAGCAGTTCTTC.

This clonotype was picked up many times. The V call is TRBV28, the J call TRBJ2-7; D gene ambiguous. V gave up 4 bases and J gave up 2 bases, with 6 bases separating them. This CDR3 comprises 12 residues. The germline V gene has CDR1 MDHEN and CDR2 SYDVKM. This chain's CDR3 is CASSSEPYEQYV. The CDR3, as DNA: TGTGCCAGCAGTTCAGAGCCCTACGAGCAGTACGTC.

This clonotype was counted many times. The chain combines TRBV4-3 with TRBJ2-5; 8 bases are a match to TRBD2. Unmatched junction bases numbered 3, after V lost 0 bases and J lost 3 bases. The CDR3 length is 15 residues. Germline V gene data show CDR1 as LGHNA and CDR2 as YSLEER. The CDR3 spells CASSQELAVKETQYF. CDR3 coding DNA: TGCGCCAGCAGCCAAGAACTAGCGGTTAAAGAGACCCAGTACTTC.

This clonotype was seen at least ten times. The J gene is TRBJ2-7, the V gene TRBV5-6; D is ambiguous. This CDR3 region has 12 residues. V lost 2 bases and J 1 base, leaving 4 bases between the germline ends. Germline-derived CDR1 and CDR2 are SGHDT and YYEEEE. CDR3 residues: CASSFSSYEQYV. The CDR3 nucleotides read TGTGCCAGCAGCTTTTCTTCCTACGAGCAGTACGTC.

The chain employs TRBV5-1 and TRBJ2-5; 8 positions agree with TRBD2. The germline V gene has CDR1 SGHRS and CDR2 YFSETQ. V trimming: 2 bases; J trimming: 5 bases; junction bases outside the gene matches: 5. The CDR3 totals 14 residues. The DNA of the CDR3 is TGCGCCAGCAGCTTCAGCGGGGGAGCGGAGACCCAGTACTTC. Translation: CASSFSGGAETQYF.

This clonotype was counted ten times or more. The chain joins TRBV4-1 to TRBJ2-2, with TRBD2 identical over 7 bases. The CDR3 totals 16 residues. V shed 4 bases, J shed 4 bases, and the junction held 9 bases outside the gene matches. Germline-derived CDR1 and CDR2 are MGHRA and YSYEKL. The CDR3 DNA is TGCGCCAGCAGCCGAGGTAGCGGGTTACCCACCGGGGAGCTGTTTTTT. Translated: CASSRGSGLPTGELFF.

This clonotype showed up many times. The CDR3 protein is CASSSIATDTQYF. CDR3 in DNA: TGCGCCAGCAGTTCTATAGCGACAGATACGCAGTATTTT. V usage is TRBV5-1 and J usage is TRBJ2-3; D possibly corresponds to TRBD2 (5 bases). The CDR3 length is 13 residues. Germline CDR1 SGHRS, CDR2 YFSETQ. Between the trimmed V and J ends, which lost 5 bases and 3 bases, there was a span of 10 bases.

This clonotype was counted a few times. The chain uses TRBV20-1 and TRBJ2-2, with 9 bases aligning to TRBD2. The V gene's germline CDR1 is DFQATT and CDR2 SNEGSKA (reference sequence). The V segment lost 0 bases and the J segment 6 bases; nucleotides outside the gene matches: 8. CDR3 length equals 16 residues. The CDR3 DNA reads TGCAGTGCTAGAGATTCGGGCGGGGGGGCGGCCGGGGAGCTGTTTTTT. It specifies CSARDSGGGAAGELFF.

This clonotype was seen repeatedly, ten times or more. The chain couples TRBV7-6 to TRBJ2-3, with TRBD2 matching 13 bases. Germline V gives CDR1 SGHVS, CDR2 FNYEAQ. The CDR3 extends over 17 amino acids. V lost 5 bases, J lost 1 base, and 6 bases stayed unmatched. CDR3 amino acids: CASSPSGTSGGTDTQYF. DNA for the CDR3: TGTGCCAGCAGCCCATCCGGGACTAGCGGGGGCACAGATACGCAGTATTTT.

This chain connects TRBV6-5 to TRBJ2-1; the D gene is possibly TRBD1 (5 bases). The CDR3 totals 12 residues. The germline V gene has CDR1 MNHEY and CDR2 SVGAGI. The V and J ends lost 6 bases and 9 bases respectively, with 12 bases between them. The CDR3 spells CASRKQGGEQFF. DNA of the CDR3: TGTGCCAGCAGAAAGCAGGGTGGTGAGCAGTTCTTC.

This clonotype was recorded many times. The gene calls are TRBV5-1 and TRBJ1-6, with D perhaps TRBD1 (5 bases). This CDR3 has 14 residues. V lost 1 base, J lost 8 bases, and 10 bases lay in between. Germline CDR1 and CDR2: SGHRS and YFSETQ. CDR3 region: CASSLTGGYSPLHF. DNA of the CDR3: TGCGCCAGCAGCTTGACTGGGGGTTATTCACCCCTCCACTTT.

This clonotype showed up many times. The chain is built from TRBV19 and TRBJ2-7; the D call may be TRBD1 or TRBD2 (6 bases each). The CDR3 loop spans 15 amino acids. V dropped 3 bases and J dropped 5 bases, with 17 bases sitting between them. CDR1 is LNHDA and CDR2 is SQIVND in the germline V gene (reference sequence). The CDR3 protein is CASSIGWGASHEQYF. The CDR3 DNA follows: TGTGCCAGTAGTATCGGTTGGGGGGCGAGCCACGAGCAGTACTTC. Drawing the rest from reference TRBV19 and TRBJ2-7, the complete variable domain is DGGITQSPKYLFRKEGQNVTLSCEQNLNHDAMYWYRQDPGQGLRLIYYSQIVNDFQKGDIAEGYSVSREKKESFPLTVTSAQKNPTAFYLCASSIGWGASHEQYFGPGTRLTVT.

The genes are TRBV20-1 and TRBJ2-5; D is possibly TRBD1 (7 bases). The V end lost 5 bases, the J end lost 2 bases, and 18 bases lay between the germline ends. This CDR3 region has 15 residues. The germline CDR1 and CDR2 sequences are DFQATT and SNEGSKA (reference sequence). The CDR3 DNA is TGCAGTGCTCCCACCCCCGGGGGACAGCAAGAGACCCAGTACTTC. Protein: CSAPTPGGQQETQYF.

As DNA, the CDR3 is TGTGCCAGCAGTCAGGAAGCGGGATCGGGCTACACCTTC. It codes for CASSQEAGSGYTF. V is TRBV2 and J is TRBJ1-2; D not certain. The CDR3 has 13 amino acids. V lost 5 bases and J lost 8, with 15 bases in between. Germline V lookup: CDR1 SNHLY, CDR2 FYNNEI. Full variable domain (remainder filled in from reference TRBV2 and TRBJ1-2): EPEVTQTPSHQVTQMGQEVILRCVPISNHLYFYWYRQILGQKVEFLVSFYNNEISEKSEIFDDQFSVERPDGSNFTLKIRSTKLEDSAMYFCASSQEAGSGYTFGSGTRLTVV.

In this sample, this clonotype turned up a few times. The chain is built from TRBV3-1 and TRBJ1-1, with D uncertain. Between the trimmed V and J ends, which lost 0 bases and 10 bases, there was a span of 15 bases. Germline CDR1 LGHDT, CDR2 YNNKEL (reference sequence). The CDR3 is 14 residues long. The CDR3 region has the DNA TGTGCCAGCAGCCAAGATACAACGGCGCGGGGAGCTTTCTTT. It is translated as CASSQDTTARGAFF.

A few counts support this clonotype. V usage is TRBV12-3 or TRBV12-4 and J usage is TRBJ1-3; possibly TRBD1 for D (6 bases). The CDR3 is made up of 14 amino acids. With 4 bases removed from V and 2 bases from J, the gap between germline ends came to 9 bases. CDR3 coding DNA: TGTGCCAGCAGTTGGCGGGGGCCTGGAAACACCATATATTTT. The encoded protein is CASSWRGPGNTIYF.

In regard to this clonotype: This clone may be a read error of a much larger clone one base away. CDR3 loop: CASMMGSVNSPLHF. CDR3 nucleotide sequence: TGTGCCAGCATGATGGGCTCTGTTAATTCACCCCTCCACTTT. The rearrangement joins TRBV27 to TRBJ1-6; D is unresolved. Trimming left V 7 bases short and J 6 bases short, with 13 bases between. CDR1 and CDR2 (germline): MNHEY, SMNVEV (reference sequence). This CDR3 is built from 14 residues.

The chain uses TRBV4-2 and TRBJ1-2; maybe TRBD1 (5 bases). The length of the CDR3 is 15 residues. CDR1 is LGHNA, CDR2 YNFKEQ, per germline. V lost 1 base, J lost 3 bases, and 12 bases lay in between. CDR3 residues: CASSQGDQGDYGYTF. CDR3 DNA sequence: TGTGCCAGCAGCCAAGGAGATCAGGGAGACTATGGCTACACCTTC.

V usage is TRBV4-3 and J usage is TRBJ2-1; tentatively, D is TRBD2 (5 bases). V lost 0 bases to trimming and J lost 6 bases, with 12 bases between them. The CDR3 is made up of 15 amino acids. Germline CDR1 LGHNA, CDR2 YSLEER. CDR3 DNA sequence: TGCGCCAGCAGCCAAGATCAGGCTAGCTTCAATGAGCAGTTCTTC. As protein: CASSQDQASFNEQFF.

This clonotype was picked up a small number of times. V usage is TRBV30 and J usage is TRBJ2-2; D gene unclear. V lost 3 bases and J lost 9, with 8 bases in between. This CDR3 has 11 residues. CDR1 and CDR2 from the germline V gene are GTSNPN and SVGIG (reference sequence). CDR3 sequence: CAWRAGRELFF. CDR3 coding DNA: TGTGCCTGGAGGGCAGGCCGGGAGCTGTTTTTT. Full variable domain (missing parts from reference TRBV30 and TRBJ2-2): SQTIHQWPATLVQPVGSPLSLECTVEGTSNPNLYWYRQAAGRGLQLLFYSVGIGQISSEVPQNLSASRPQDRQFILSSKKLLLSDSGFYLCAWRAGRELFFGEGSRLTVL.

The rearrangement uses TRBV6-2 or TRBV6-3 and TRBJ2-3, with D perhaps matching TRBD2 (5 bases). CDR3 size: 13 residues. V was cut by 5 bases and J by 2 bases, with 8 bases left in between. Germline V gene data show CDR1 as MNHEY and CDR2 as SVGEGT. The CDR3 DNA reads TGTGCCAGCAGTCGGGATGCCACAGATACGCAGTATTTT. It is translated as CASSRDATDTQYF.

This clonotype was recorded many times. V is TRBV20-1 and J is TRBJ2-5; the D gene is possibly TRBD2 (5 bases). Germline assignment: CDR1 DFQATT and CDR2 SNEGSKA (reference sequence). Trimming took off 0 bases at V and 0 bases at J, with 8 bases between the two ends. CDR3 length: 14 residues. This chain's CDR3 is CSARDSGDQETQYF. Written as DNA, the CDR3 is TGCAGTGCTAGAGATTCCGGGGACCAAGAGACCCAGTACTTC.

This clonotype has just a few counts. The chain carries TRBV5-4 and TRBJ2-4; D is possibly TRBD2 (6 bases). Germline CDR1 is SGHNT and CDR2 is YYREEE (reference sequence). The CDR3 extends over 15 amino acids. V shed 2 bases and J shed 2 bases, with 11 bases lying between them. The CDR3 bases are TGTGCCAGCAGCTTCGGAGGGGCTCCCAAAAACATTCAGTACTTC. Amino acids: CASSFGGAPKNIQYF.

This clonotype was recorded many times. In DNA, the CDR3 is TGTGCCAGCAGGTCAGGGTACGGACGAGAGACCCAGTACTTC. It yields the protein CASRSGYGRETQYF. The V gene is TRBV5-5, the J gene TRBJ2-5; D possibly corresponds to TRBD1 (5 bases). The CDR3 has 14 amino acids. V dropped 5 bases and J dropped 4 bases, with 15 bases sitting between them. CDR1 SGHKS and CDR2 YYEKEE come from the germline V gene (reference sequence).

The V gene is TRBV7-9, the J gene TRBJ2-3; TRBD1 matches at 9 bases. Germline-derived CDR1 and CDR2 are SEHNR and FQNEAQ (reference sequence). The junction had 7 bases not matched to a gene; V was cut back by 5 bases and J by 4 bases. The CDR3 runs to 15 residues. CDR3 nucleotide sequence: TGTGCCAGCAGCATGGACAGGGGAATCTCAGATACGCAGTATTTT. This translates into CASSMDRGISDTQYF.

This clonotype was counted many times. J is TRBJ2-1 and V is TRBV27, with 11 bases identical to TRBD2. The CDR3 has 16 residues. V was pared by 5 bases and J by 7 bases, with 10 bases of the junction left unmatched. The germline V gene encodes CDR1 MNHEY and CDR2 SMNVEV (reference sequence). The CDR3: CASSSSGGAIMNEQFF. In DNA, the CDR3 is TGTGCCAGCAGTAGTAGCGGGGGGGCCATCATGAATGAGCAGTTCTTC.